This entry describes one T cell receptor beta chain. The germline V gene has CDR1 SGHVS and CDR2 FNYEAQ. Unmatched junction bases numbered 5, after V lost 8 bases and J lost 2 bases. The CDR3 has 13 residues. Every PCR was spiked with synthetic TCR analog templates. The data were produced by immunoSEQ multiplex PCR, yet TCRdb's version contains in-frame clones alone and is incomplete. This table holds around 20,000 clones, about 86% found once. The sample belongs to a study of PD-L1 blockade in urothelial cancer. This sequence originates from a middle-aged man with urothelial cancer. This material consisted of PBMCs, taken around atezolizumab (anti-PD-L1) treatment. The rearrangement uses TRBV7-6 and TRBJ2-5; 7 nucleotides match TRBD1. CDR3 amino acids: CASGVQGQETQYF. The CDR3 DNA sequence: TGTGCCAGCGGGGTACAGGGGCAAGAGACCCAGTACTTC.